A single sample is the source of the 6 T cell receptor beta chains below, sequenced in a study of blood T cell repertoires in COVID-19. The protocol was immunoSEQ multiplex PCR, while the TCRdb copy is restricted to in-frame clones and leaves out a portion. The sample consists of 100,000 to 150,000 clones, around 81% of them appearing once. Sequences were obtained from peripheral blood. The source is a man aged 25 to 45 with COVID-19, enrolled during active disease.

On this clone itself: Other DNA sequences in the sample encode the same CDR3. The V call is TRBV27, the J call TRBJ2-7; tentatively, D is TRBD1 (5 bases). The CDR3 consists of 12 residues. The germline V and J ends were trimmed by 3 bases and 3 bases, with 6 bases remaining between them. Per germline, CDR1 MNHEY and CDR2 SMNVEV (reference sequence). CDR3 protein: CASSLQGYEQYF. The CDR3 DNA follows: TGTGCCAGCAGTTTGCAGGGCTACGAGCAGTACTTC.

V usage is TRBV7-2 and J usage is TRBJ2-3, with a possible D match to TRBD1 (7 bases). From germline, CDR1 is SGHTA and CDR2 FQGNSA. V shed 0 bases and J shed 0 bases, with 22 bases lying between them. The CDR3 extends over 20 amino acids. CDR3: CASSLALYRGLRASTDTQYF. The DNA of the CDR3 is TGTGCCAGCAGCTTAGCGCTCTACAGGGGACTCCGTGCTAGCACAGATACGCAGTATTTT. Full variable domain (rest looked up from reference TRBV7-2 and TRBJ2-3): GAGVSQSPSNKVTEKGKDVELRCDPISGHTALYWYRQSLGQGLEFLIYFQGNSAPDKSGLPSDRFSAERTGGSVSTLTIQRTQQEDSAVYLCASSLALYRGLRASTDTQYFGPGTRLTVL.

The chain combines TRBV6-2 or TRBV6-3 with TRBJ1-5; D gene uncertain. This CDR3 contains 14 residues. Deletions cut 0 bases from V and 7 bases from J, with 10 bases between. Germline V lookup: CDR1 MNHEY, CDR2 SVGEGT. The CDR3 protein is CASSYSGTGQPQHF. In DNA form, the CDR3 reads TGTGCCAGCAGTTACTCCGGAACGGGGCAGCCCCAGCATTTT.

This chain joins TRBV4-1 and TRBJ1-2; no clear D. Germline lookup yields CDR1 MGHRA and CDR2 YSYEKL. The CDR3 runs to 13 residues. V lost 4 bases to trimming and J lost 4 bases, with 10 bases between them. The CDR3 DNA follows: TGCGCCAGCAGCCCTGACTACGGCTATGGCTACACCTTC. Protein: CASSPDYGYGYTF.

The V gene is TRBV11-3, the J gene TRBJ1-1; D unresolved. The ends were cut back, 4 bases at V and 2 bases at J, with 5 bases in the middle. The V gene's germline CDR1 is SGHNT and CDR2 YENEEA. This CDR3 is built from 12 residues. The CDR3 region is CASSSGNTEAFF. As DNA, the CDR3 is TGTGCCAGCAGCTCAGGAAACACTGAAGCTTTCTTT.

The rearrangement joins TRBV7-9 to TRBJ1-4; 7 bases fit TRBD1. This CDR3 has 15 amino acids. V gave up 3 bases and J gave up 6 bases; unmatched junction bases: 7. In germline, CDR1 is SEHNR, CDR2 FQNEAQ (reference sequence). CDR3 DNA: TGTGCCAGCAGCTTTCCACGAGACAGGGATGAAAAACTGTTTTTT. It is translated as CASSFPRDRDEKLFF. The variable domain in full, completed from reference TRBV7-9 and TRBJ1-4, reads DTGVSQNPRHKITKRGQNVTFRCDPISEHNRLYWYRQTLGQGPEFLTYFQNEAQLEKSRLLSDRFSAERPKGSFSTLEIQRTEQGDSAMYLCASSFPRDRDEKLFFGSGTQLSVL.